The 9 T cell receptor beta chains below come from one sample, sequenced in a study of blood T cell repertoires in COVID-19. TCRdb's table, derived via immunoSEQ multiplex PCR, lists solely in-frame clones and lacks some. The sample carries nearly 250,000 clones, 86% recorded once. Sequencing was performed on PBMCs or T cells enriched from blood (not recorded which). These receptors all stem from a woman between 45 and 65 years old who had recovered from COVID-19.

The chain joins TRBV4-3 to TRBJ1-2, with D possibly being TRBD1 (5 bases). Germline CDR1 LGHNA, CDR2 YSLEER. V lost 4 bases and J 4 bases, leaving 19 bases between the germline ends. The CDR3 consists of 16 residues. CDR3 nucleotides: TGCGCCAGCAGCCCGGCGGGGCGAGCTTTAGTCTATGGCTACACCTTC. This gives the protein CASSPAGRALVYGYTF.

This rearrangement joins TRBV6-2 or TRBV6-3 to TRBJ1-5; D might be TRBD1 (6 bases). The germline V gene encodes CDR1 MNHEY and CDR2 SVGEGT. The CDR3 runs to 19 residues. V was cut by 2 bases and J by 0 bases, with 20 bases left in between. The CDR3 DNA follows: TGTGCCAGCAGTTACCTCGGACAGCCCCCTCGAAATAGCAATCAGCCCCAGCATTTT. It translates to CASSYLGQPPRNSNQPQHF.

CDR3 residues: CASSEWSSYGYTF. The CDR3 DNA sequence: TGTGCCAGCAGTGAATGGAGTTCCTATGGCTACACCTTC. The chain combines TRBV2 with TRBJ1-2; no clear D gene. Trimming removed 2 bases from V and 4 bases from J, with 8 bases in between. The CDR3 sequence is 13 residues long. Germline V lookup: CDR1 SNHLY, CDR2 FYNNEI.

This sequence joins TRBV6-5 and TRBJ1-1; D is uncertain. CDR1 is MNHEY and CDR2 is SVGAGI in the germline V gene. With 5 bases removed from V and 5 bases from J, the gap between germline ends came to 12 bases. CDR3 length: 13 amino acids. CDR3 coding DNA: TGTGCCAGCAGTCCCCCGGAGAGGACTGAAGCTTTCTTT. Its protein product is CASSPPERTEAFF.

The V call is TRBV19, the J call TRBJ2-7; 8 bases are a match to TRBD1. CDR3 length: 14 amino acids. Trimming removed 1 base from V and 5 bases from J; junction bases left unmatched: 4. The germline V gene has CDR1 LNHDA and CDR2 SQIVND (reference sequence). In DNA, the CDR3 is TGTGCCAGTAGTATAGCCAGGGGGCCCCACGAGCAGTACTTC. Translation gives CASSIARGPHEQYF.

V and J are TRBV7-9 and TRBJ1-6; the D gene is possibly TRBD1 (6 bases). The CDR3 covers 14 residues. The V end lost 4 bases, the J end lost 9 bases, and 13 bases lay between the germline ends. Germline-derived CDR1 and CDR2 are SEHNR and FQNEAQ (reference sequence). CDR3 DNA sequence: TGTGCCAGCAGCTCAGGGGTAGTCTCTTCACCCCTCCACTTT. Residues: CASSSGVVSSPLHF.

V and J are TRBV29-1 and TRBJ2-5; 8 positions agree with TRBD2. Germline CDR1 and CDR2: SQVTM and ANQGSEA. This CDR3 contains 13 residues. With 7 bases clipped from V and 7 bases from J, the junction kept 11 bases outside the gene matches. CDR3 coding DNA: TGCAGCGACGGGGGGGCCAGGGGAGGGACCCAGTACTTC. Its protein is CSDGGARGGTQYF.

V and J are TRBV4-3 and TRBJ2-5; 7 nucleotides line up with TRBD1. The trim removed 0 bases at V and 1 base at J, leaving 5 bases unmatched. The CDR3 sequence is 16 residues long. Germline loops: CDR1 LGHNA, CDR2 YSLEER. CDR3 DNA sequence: TGCGCCAGCAGCCAAGAGACAGGGACCATCCAAGAGACCCAGTACTTC. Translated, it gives CASSQETGTIQETQYF.

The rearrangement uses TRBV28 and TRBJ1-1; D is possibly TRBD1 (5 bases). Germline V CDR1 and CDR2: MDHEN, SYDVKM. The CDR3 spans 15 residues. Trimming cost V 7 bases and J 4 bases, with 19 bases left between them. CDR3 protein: CASTQRYRGATEAFF. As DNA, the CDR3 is TGTGCCAGCACCCAACGGTATAGGGGCGCCACTGAAGCTTTCTTT.